Sequencing of this T cell receptor (beta chain) was carried out in a study of blood T cell repertoires in COVID-19 (dated by TCRdb to about 2020). The study in broad terms: Collaborator samples came from the United States, Italy and Spain and covered acute and convalescent phases of COVID-19. The material from the prospective study consisted of cDNA or gDNA derived from T cells, B-cell-depleted T cells, or PBMCs. Deeply sampled blood TCRbeta repertoires from subjects exposed to, actively infected with, or recovered from COVID-19 were included in the dataset. The repertoires were made available in a free public database intended to serve as a resource for research on the immune response to SARS-CoV-2. Samples were obtained from the ongoing ImmuneRACE study (first 160 participants) and from 1,254 subjects provided by 6 global collaborators. Nearly every sample came with metadata listing a de-identified subject ID, COVID-19 status, age in years and sex. Where HLA class I and class II types were available, the types were taken from metadata supplied by the sample provider, not from assay-based typing. Broader findings and caveats from the paper: The amount of clinical and demographic metadata varied by source and participant and was provided uncurated.

The CDR3 contains 16 residues, cysteine and phenylalanine counted. Solely the CDR3 DNA is kept, with 48 bases framed from the first base. Relative to germline, V is missing 0 bases and J is missing 4 bases, with 9 bases of the junction outside any gene match. According to the germline V gene, CDR1 reads MGHRA and CDR2 reads YSYEKL. Enrolling through a virtual design, the prospective study's participants ranged in age from roughly 18 to 89 years and lived across roughly 24 United States geographic areas. To assign participants to cohorts, the prospective study relied on clinical history that participants themselves reported in a screening survey and a study questionnaire. For ImmuneRACE Cohort 3, a participant was defined as recovered based on two consecutive negative NP/OP PCR tests, clearance by a healthcare professional, or resolution of symptoms. In the prospective study, whole blood, serum and a nasopharyngeal or oropharyngeal swab were collected from each participant by mobile phlebotomists. Participants in the prospective study had the option to provide additional blood draws and questionnaires over a roughly 2-month period. Blood samples from the prospective study were shipped frozen or at room temperature prior to DNA extraction.

Of note for this clone: The antigen it binds to is not known. Base-call qualities are not available, and no considerably larger clone is one nucleotide away.

TCRbeta CDR3 regions were amplified from genomic DNA using the immunoSEQ Assay, a bias-controlled multiplex PCR. In the paper's pipeline: Within the assay, amplification of reference gene primers was used to estimate how many nucleated cells each sample contained. Sequence reads were collapsed and filtered to measure the absolute abundance of every unique TCRbeta CDR3 rearrangement. For each sample, productive Simpson clonality was calculated as the square root of Simpson's diversity index over productive rearrangements. This immuneACCESS table, as held by TCRdb, lists in-frame sequences with V and J called but not all clones. Of the missing ones, under half trace to an unresolved V gene in checked studies; the others have no known cause. The DNA gave D and trimming, while V, J and clone size come from that table. The table for this sample lists about 160,000 clones; approximately 81% of them were counted only once. The top ten hold over 15% of the sample.

The chain is made from TRBV4-1 and TRBJ2-7, and 7 junctional nucleotides match TRBD1. The receptor comes from a man between 60 and 75 years old who had recovered from COVID-19. Sequencing used PBMCs or T cells enriched from blood (not recorded which). The CDR3 amino acid sequence is: CASSQDRGRGTYEQYF. The base sequence is TGCGCCAGCAGCCAAGATCGTGGCAGGGGGACATACGAGCAGTACTTC.